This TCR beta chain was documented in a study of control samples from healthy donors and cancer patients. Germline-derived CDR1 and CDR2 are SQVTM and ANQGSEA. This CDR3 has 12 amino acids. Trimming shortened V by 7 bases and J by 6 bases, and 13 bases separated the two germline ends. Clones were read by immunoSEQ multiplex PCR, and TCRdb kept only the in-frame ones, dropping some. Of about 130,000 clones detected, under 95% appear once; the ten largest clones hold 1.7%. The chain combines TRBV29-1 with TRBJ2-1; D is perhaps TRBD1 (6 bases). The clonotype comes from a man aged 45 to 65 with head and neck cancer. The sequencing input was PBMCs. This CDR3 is CSAHRELNEQFF. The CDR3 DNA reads TGCAGCGCACACAGGGAACTCAATGAGCAGTTCTTC.